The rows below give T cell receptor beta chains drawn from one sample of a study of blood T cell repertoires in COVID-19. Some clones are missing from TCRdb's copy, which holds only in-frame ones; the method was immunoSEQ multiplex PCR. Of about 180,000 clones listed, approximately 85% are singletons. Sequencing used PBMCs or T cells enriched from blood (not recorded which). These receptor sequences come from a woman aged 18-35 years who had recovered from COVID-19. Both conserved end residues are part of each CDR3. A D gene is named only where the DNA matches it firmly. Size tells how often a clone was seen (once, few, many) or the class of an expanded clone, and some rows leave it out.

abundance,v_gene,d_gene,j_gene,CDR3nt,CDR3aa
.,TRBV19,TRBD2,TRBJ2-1,TGTGCCAGTAGTATAGAGACTAGCGGGAGGTCTTTACAGTTCTTC,CASSIETSGRSLQFF
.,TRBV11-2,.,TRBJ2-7,TGTGCCAGCAGCTCTTCCTACGAGCAGTACTTC,CASSSSYEQYF
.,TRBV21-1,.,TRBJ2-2,TGTGCCAGCAGCCCCGAACGCGGGCCTAGCGGGATGTGGAGGGGGAACACCGGGGAGCTGTTTTTT,CASSPERGPSGMWRGNTGELFF
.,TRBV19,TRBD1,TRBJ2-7,TGTGCCAGTACCCCTGGGCAGGGGGCGACCCACGAGCAGTACTTC,CASTPGQGATHEQYF
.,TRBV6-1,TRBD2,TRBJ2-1,TGTGCCAGCATTGAAGACATAGCGGGGAAAAATGAGCAGTTCTTC,CASIEDIAGKNEQFF
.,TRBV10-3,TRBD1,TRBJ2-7,TGTGCCATCAGCGACAGGGGCCCCAACTACGAGCAGTACTTC,CAISDRGPNYEQYF
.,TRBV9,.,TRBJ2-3,TGTGCCAGCAGCCCCCTGGGAGCGGCCACAGATACGCAGTATTTT,CASSPLGAATDTQYF
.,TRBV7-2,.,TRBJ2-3,TGTGCCAGCAGCTTAGGACCTGGGGCGGGCACAGATACGCAGTATTTT,CASSLGPGAGTDTQYF
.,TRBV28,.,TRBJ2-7,TGTGCCAGCAGTTTATCGGGGGGCGCCTACGAGCAGTACTTC,CASSLSGGAYEQYF
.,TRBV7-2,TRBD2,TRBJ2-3,TGTGCCAGCAGCTTAGATGGGGGGGGTACAGATACGCAGTATTTT,CASSLDGGGTDTQYF
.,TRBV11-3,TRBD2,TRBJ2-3,TGTGCCAGCAGCTTAGGGGGGCCTAGCGGGGCCGGAGATACGCAGTATTTT,CASSLGGPSGAGDTQYF
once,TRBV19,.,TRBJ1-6,TGTGCCAGTAGTATGGCTAGCCCCGGACAGCTCTTTAATTCACCCCTCCACTTT,CASSMASPGQLFNSPLHF
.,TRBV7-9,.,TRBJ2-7,TGTGCCAGCAGCTTACCTGACAGGGAGGAGACCTCCTACGAGCAGTACTTC,CASSLPDREETSYEQYF
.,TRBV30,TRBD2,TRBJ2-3,TGTGCCTGGTTGAGACTAGCGCCTAGCACAGATACGCAGTATTTT,CAWLRLAPSTDTQYF
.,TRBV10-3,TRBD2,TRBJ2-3,TGTGCCATCAGGCCCATAGATCGGGCGGGGGTGACAGATACGCAGTATTTT,CAIRPIDRAGVTDTQYF
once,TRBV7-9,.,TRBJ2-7,TGTGCCAGCAGCTCAGACACGTACGAGCAGTACTTC,CASSSDTYEQYF
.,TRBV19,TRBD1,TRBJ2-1,TGTGCCAGTTTTTCCAGGGGGCCCTACAATGAGCAGTTCTTC,CASFSRGPYNEQFF
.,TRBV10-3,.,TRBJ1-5,TGTGCCATCAGTGAGTCTGAAGAGGGCAATCAGCCCCAGCATTTT,CAISESEEGNQPQHF
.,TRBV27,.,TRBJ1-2,TGTGCCAGCAGTTTTGTCTTGGGGGCTGGCTACACCTTC,CASSFVLGAGYTF
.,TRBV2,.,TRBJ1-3,TGTGCCAGCAGTAGACAGGTCCTCTCTGGAAACACCATATATTTT,CASSRQVLSGNTIYF
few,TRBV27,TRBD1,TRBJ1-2,TGTGCCAGCAGTGGAAGGGGACAGATCTATGGCTACACCTTC,CASSGRGQIYGYTF
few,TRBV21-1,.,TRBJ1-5,TGTGCCAGCAGCAAAAGCCAGCAGGGCCAGTGGACCCAGCATTTT,CASSKSQQGQWTQHF
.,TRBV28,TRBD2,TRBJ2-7,TGTGCCAGCATTCCTCTAGCGGGAGGGTCCTACGAGCAGTACTTC,CASIPLAGGSYEQYF
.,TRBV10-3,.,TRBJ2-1,TGTGCCATCAGTGAGTCCCGGGAGACCTACAATGAGCAGTTCTTC,CAISESRETYNEQFF
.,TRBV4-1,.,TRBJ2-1,TGCGCCAGCAGCGAGGCAGGGTACAATGAGCAGTTCTTC,CASSEAGYNEQFF
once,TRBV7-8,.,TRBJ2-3,TGTGCCAGCAGCCCCCCTACGAATACGCAGTATTTT,CASSPPTNTQYF
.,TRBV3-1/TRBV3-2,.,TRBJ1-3,TGTGCCAGCAGCCAAGTACAGCAAACACTCTCTGGAAACACCATATATTTT,CASSQVQQTLSGNTIYF
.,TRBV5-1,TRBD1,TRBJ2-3,TGCGCCAGCAGCTCGGGACAGCTCACAGATACGCAGTATTTT,CASSSGQLTDTQYF